A selection of T cell receptor beta chains follows, all from one sample in a study of cytomegalovirus exposure and HLA in healthy donors. Sequencing was performed with immunoSEQ multiplex PCR; in TCRdb, only in-frame clones are kept and a portion is missing. Found here are about 150,000 clones; the top ten clones hold 1.5% to 2%. The sample comprised PBMCs. The receptors were sampled from a woman in her fifties or sixties in good health and CMV-seronegative. CDR3s include the opening cysteine and the closing phenylalanine or tryptophan. A D gene is named only where the DNA matches it firmly.

V gene	CDR3 length	D gene	CDR3 protein
TRBV30	14	TRBD1	CAWRGQASFYGYTF
TRBV19	13	TRBD1	CASRTGVSPPLHF
TRBV5-1	15	NA	CASNEDSPFQETQYF
TRBV11-2	15	TRBD1	CASSSYGTGGFGYTF
TRBV4-1	16	NA	CASSQQAPFGRAQQYF
TRBV10-3	16	TRBD1	CASAPRPGQGNNEQFF
TRBV29-1	13	NA	CSVVVVFSDTQYF
TRBV6-1	13	NA	CASRVDGNQPQHF
TRBV2	12	NA	CASQGMNTEAFF
TRBV2	13	NA	CASSEASLYGYTF
TRBV27	14	TRBD2	CASSLSGSPYEQYF
TRBV9	17	TRBD2	CASSPSGGGANTGELFF
TRBV30	12	TRBD1	CAWAGTAYGYTF
TRBV5-1	16	NA	CASSLQPGFTGNTIYF
TRBV7-9	15	TRBD1	CASSRRTDRVYEQYF
TRBV5-8	15	NA	CASRNLQGAQETQYF
TRBV30	12	NA	CAWSGRLHEQYF
TRBV7-8	14	NA	CASSWGAQNTEAFF
TRBV5-1	17	TRBD1	CASSLGAPGQVYTEAFF
TRBV2	14	NA	CASSGGDPYNEQFF
TRBV5-1	15	NA	CASSLEGTSNEKLFF
TRBV7-8	17	NA	CASRHTVASSGANVLTF
TRBV19	14	NA	CASQGLDTGNTIYF